A selection of T cell receptor beta chains follows, all from one sample in a study of radiotherapy plus CTLA-4 blockade in lung cancer. The assay was immunoSEQ multiplex PCR, and TCRdb's table has in-frame clones only and misses some. Of 65,000 to 100,000 clones in the sample, around 86% were seen once. Sequenced material: peripheral blood, taken from a patient treated with radiotherapy plus ipilimumab. These receptors were obtained from a human donor with non-small cell lung cancer who had stable disease on radiotherapy plus ipilimumab. The conserved cysteine and the conserved F or W are not part of the CDR3 here.

>TRBV28|TRBJ1-5
ASSLFGGRNQPQH
>TRBV29-1|TRBJ2-1
SVEGGTGYNEQF
>TRBV28|TRBJ1-5
ASSFSVGPQH
>TRBV27|TRBJ2-7
ASSPWTSLYEQY
>TRBV7-9|TRBJ1-1
ASSLGQGDTEAF
>TRBV7-9|TRBJ1-2
ASSPADYGYT
>TRBV27|TRBJ2-2
ASSLWGARTGELF
>TRBV11-3|TRBJ2-1
ASSPGLAGGDEQF
>TRBV6-5|TRBJ2-7
ASSPPSRGPYEQY
>TRBV10-3|TRBJ2-1
AISPGTSGGGF
>TRBV6-8|TRBJ1-2
ASSVQQGNYGYT
>TRBV5-4|TRBJ2-3
ASRAQEEVARTDTQY
>TRBV5-1|TRBJ2-5
ASSPGATGGGTQY
>TRBV5-1|TRBJ2-1
ASSLSGPSYNEQF
>TRBV5-1|TRBJ2-6
ASSDRDRARPGANVLT
>TRBV6-1|TRBJ1-4
ASGRAGRNEKLF
>TRBV30|TRBJ1-1
AWSKQGNTEAF
>TRBV30|TRBJ1-6
ATILTGSDNSPLH
>TRBV28|TRBJ2-1
ASSLSFAITASYNEQF
>TRBV29-1|TRBJ1-5
SVTQGSNQPQH
>TRBV7-3|TRBJ2-1
ASSWLGSESYNEQF
>TRBV18|TRBJ2-7
ASSPTGVEQY
>TRBV6-1|TRBJ1-2
ASSESGRIYYGYT
>TRBV28|TRBJ1-1
ASSSGSEAF
>TRBV5-4|TRBJ1-1
ASSPTGRNTEAF
>TRBV7-2|TRBJ2-3
ASGPETWDTQY
>TRBV10-1|TRBJ2-3
ASSESGTSEADTQY
>TRBV6-5|TRBJ2-5
ASSYQRGGQETQY
>TRBV9|TRBJ2-7
ASSVGSGLPPEQY
>TRBV6-6|TRBJ1-1
ASHKLGVTEAF
>TRBV19|TRBJ1-5
ASLDRVNQPQH
>TRBV6-1|TRBJ2-4
ASRIGQGEY
>TRBV7-2|TRBJ1-1
ASRPSTGSTEAF
>TRBV18|TRBJ1-3
ASSPLPQGATIY
>TRBV16|TRBJ2-4
ASSQSGGSGNIQY
>TRBV10-1|TRBJ1-2
ASSESLLDRQNPNYGYT
>TRBV2|TRBJ2-1
ASRTNRQRYNEQF
>TRBV5-1|TRBJ1-1
ASSLAGQMNTEAF
>TRBV18|TRBJ1-4
ASSPGQGGVSNEKLF
>TRBV28|TRBJ2-2
ASSLIDTGELF
>TRBV28|TRBJ1-5
ASSPRPPNQPQH
>TRBV10-3|TRBJ2-7
AISGTGGGEQY
>TRBV9|TRBJ2-1
ASSLSPPGQGARVNEQF
>TRBV2|TRBJ2-1
ASSRTSGGGQF
>TRBV6-1|TRBJ2-7
ASSDSGRSYEQY
>TRBV9|TRBJ2-3
ASSPRAGEGGDTQY
>TRBV7-2|TRBJ2-3
ASSPRGSLNSGSTQY
>TRBV30|TRBJ1-5
AWSVRSGQITQPQH
>TRBV19|.
ASSYGGSYEQY
>TRBV27|TRBJ2-3
ASSPMGGTGNTDTQY
>TRBV6-1|TRBJ2-7
ASSDYTGGYEQY
>TRBV5-1|TRBJ2-1
ASSTELLAGDYNEQF
>TRBV28|TRBJ1-4
ASSLYGSSNEKLF
>TRBV28|TRBJ2-5
ASSFRGGTQY